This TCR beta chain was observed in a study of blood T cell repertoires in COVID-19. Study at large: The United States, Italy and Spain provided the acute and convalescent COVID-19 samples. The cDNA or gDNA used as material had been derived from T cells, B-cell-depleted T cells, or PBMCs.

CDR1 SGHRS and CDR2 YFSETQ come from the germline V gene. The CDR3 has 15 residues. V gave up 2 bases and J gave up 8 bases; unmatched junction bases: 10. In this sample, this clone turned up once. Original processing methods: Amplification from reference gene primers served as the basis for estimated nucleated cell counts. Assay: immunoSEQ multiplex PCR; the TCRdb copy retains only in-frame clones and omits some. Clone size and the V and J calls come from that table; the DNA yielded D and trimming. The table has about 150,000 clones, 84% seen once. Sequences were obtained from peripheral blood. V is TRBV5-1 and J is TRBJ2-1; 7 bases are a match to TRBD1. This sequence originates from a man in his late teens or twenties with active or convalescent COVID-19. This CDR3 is CASSLRQGSIDEQFF. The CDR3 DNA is TGCGCCAGCAGCTTAAGACAGGGTAGTATCGATGAGCAGTTCTTC.